The clone carrying this T cell receptor (beta chain) is medium-sized within its sample. Antigen specificity is unknown. Time point noted: sample taken at primary tumor resection. The donor population consisted of under 75 patients with untreated, early-stage non-small cell lung cancer. The sample is drawn from a study of spatial heterogeneity in lung cancer. General study findings and limits: Expanded alpha and beta TCR counts within tumors tracked tumor mutation counts.

CDR1 and CDR2 (germline): SGHAT, FQNNGV. CDR3 size: 13 residues. The J segment lost 7 bases and the V segment lost 7 bases, leaving 4 bases of the junction unmatched. TCRdb passed the 5' RACE reads through MiXCR, listing each CDR3 protein once. The table has roughly 8,800 distinct CDR3 sequences, 4.5% to 5% seen once. This clonotype was obtained from a female donor with early-stage non-small cell lung cancer. The specimen comprised lung tumor tissue, sampled at surgery. This chain joins TRBV11-2 and TRBJ1-6; TRBD1 matches 7 bases. This CDR3 reads CASTGTVNSPLHF. The CDR3, as DNA: TGTGCCAGCACCGGGACAGTGAATTCACCCCTCCACTTT.